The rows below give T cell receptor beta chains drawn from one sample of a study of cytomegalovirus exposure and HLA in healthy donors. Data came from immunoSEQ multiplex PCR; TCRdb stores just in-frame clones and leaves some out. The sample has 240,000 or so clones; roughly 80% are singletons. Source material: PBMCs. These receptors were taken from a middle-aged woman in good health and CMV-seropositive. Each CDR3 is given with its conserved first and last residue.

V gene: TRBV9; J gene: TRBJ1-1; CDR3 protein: CASSVGVTGEAFF
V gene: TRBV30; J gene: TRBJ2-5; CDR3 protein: CALGDRQLQETQYF
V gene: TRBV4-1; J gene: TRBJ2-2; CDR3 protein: CASSQGGFTGELFF
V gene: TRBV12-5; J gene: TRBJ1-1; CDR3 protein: CASGVGQGRPEAFF
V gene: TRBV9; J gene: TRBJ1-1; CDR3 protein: CASSVGSRQGRNTEAFF
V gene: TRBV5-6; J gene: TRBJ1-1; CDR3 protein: CASSLVGSSMNTEAFF
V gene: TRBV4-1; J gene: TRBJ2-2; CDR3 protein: CASSLTSSSGTTGELFF
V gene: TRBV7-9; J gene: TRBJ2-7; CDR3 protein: CASSLALGTGYEQYF
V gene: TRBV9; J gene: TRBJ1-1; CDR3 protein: CASSNVFQAKAFF
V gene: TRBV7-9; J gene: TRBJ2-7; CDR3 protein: CASSSRGTSYEQYF
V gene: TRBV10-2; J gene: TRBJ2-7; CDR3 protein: CASSPAGELYEQYF
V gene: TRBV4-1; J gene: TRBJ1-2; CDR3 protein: CASSPPTADWYGYTF
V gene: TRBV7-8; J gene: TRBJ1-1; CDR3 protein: CASSLDSGSSREAFF
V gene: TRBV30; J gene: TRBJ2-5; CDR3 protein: CAWRSGGARRYF
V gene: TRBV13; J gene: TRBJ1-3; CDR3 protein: CASSGGSGNTIYF
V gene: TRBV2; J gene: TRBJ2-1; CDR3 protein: CASSGLAGNYNEQFF
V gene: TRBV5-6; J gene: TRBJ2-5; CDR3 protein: CASSLLSGEEVETQYF
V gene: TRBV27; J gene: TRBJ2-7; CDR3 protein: CASRRPGTGAYEQYF
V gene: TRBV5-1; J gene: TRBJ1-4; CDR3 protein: CASSREGDSTNEKLFF
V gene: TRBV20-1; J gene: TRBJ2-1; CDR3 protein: CSAGRYNEQFF
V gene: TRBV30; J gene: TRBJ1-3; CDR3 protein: CAWTPLTGLDGNTIYF
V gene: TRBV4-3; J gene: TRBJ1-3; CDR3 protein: CASSQDHRGPPGNTIYF
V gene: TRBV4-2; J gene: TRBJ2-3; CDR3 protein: CASSPRDRGQSDTQYF
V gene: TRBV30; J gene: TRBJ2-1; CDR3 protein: CAWSLAAVRGNEQFF
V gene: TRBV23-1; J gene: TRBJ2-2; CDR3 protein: CASSPLPRDSSNTGELFF
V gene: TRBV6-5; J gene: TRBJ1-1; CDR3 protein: CASSYREGTEAFF
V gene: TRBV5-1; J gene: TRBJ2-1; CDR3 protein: CASSLDSYNEQFF
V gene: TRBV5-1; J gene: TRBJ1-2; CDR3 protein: CASSVAPENYGYTF
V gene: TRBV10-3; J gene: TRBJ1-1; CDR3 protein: CAIRGTADEAFF
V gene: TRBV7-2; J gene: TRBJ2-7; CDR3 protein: CASVRESLYEQYF
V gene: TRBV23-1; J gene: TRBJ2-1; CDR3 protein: CASTYLKPLSGRTHNEQFF
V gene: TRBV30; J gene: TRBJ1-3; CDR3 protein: CAWSSQAVSGNTIYF
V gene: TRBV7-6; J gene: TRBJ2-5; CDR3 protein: CASSPNRGRTLQETQYF
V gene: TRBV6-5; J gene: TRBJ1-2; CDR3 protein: CASSQGPANYGYTF
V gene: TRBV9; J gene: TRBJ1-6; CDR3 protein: CASSNTGNENSPLHF
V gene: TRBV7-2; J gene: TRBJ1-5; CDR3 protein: CASSPRDVSGQPQHF